This T cell receptor (beta chain) was observed in a study of blood T cell repertoires in COVID-19. V shed 0 bases and J shed 7 bases, with 8 bases lying between them. CDR1 SGHRS and CDR2 YFSETQ come from the germline V gene. The CDR3 is 14 residues long. In Seattle, patients joined the study during active infection and were tracked longitudinally. Authors' analysis steps: Amplification of reference gene primers provided the estimated nucleated cell counts. Assay used: immunoSEQ multiplex PCR; TCRdb lists only in-frame clones, some missing. That table furnishes V, J and clone size, whereas the DNA furnished D and trimming. The sample yields over 70,000 clones, around 90% seen once.

The chain links TRBV5-1 to TRBJ1-6; the D is unclear. This receptor was obtained from a man aged 18 to 29 with COVID-19, enrolled during active disease. Sequencing used peripheral blood. CDR3 residues: CASSLVAENSPLHF. DNA of the CDR3: TGCGCCAGCAGCTTGGTCGCAGAAAATTCACCCCTCCACTTT.